The source of this T cell receptor (beta chain) is a study of T cells in Graves' hyperthyroidism and ophthalmopathy. This clonotype has only a few counts. What it binds is unknown. Trimming removed 4 bases from V and 1 base from J, with 8 bases in between. This CDR3 comprises 14 residues. Germline values: CDR1 SQVTM, CDR2 ANQGSEA. The study, taken as a whole, reports: Patients with ophthalmopathy were separated from those with stable hyperthyroidism by a 13 V-J model. In the blood, most expanded thyroid clonotypes above 0.001 appeared as well.

Orbital computed tomography, thyroid ultrasound, serum thyroxine and TRAb, and clinical symptoms together informed the diagnoses. RNA transcripts provided the source from which TCR beta CDR3 regions were amplified. HTBI primers were the set used in a first-round RT-PCR of the TCR CDR3. A single record per CDR3 protein comes from TCRdb applying MiXCR to the multiplex PCR reads. This sample has roughly 500,000 distinct CDR3 sequences, with approximately 48% found just once. The sample was peripheral blood or thyroid tissue (not recorded which). The sequence was obtained from an adult woman with Graves' disease, either hyperthyroidism or ophthalmopathy (not recorded which). The chain recombines TRBV29-1 with TRBJ2-6; no definite D call. The CDR3 nucleotides are TGCAGCGTTGCCCGGTCATCTGGGGCCAACGTCCTGACTTTC. It specifies CSVARSSGANVLTF.